The 2 T cell receptor beta chains below all came from one sample that was sequenced in a study of OX40 agonist ivuxolimab in advanced cancers. Assay used: immunoSEQ multiplex PCR; TCRdb lists only in-frame clones, some missing. The table shows 70,000 to 90,000 clones, with approximately 80% occurring only once. Sequenced material: CD4+ or CD8+ T cells sorted from blood, taken in a trial of the OX40 agonist ivuxolimab. These receptors were collected from an adult with an advanced solid tumor such as melanoma, head and neck, liver or kidney cancer.

The chain uses TRBV9 and TRBJ2-3, with D unresolved. V lost 3 bases and J lost 8, with 13 bases in between. CDR3 length equals 13 residues. In germline, CDR1 is SGDLS, CDR2 YYNGEE. This CDR3 reads CASSGWRESTQYF. The CDR3 bases are TGTGCCAGCAGCGGCTGGAGAGAAAGTACGCAGTATTTT.

This chain links TRBV9 with TRBJ2-1; no definite D call. The V end was cut by 0 bases, the J end by 7 bases, with 11 bases between. This CDR3 spans 14 amino acids. The germline gives CDR1 SGDLS, CDR2 YYNGEE. CDR3 coding DNA: TGTGCCAGCAGCGTAGCGGGTTCCACAAATGAGCAGTTCTTC. Its translation is CASSVAGSTNEQFF. The variable domain in full, completed from reference TRBV9 and TRBJ2-1, reads DSGVTQTPKHLITATGQRVTLRCSPRSGDLSVYWYQQSLDQGLQFLIQYYNGEERAKGNILERFSAQQFPDLHSELNLSSLELGDSALYFCASSVAGSTNEQFFGPGTRLTVL.